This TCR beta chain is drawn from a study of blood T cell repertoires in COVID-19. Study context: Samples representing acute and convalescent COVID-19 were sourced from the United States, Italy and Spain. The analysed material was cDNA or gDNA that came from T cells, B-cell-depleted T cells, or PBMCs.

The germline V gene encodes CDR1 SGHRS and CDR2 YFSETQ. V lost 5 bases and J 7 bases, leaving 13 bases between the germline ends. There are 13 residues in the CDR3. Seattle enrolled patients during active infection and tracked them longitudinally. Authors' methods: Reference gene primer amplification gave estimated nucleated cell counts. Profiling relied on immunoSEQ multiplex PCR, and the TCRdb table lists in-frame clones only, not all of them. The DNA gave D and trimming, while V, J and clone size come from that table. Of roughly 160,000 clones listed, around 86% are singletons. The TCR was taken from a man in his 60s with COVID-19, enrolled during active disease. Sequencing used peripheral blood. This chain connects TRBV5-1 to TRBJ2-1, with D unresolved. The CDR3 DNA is TGCGCCAGCAGTCCCCACACCGGGAATGAGCAGTTCTTC. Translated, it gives CASSPHTGNEQFF.